The 25 T cell receptor beta chains below come from one sample, sequenced in a study of regulatory T cells in long-lasting Graves disease. As to time point: newly diagnosed GD, antithyroid drugs for less than 3 months. Following extraction of RNA from PBMCs, that RNA was used to make the TCR library. Library construction for TCR beta used iRepertoire HTBI primers and Arm-PCR of CDR3 regions. TCRdb called the multiplex PCR reads again in MiXCR, with one record for every CDR3 protein. The sample holds approximately 440,000 distinct CDR3 sequences, roughly 17% seen once. The same data also contributed to another study, on T cells in Graves' hyperthyroidism and ophthalmopathy.

Sequencing used peripheral blood mononuclear cells (PBMCs), obtained at new diagnosis, from a patient treated with antithyroid drugs. All receptors derive from a man aged 40-49 years with Graves disease.

This rearrangement joins TRBV9 to TRBJ2-5; 9 bases fit TRBD2. Unmatched junction bases numbered 10, after V lost 0 bases and J lost 1 base. This CDR3 comprises 18 residues. In germline, CDR1 is SGDLS, CDR2 YYNGEE. The CDR3 spells CASSVGGRSGRSQETQYF. The DNA of the CDR3 is TGTGCCAGCAGCGTAGGGGGGAGGAGCGGGAGGTCCCAAGAGACCCAGTACTTC.

A word on this clonotype: Possible read error: a much larger clone is one base away. The V and J genes are TRBV28 and TRBJ2-1; TRBD2 agrees at 7 bases. Matching the DNA end better, TRBJ2-5 makes the J call doubtful. CDR3 length equals 14 residues. From germline, CDR1 is MDHEN and CDR2 SYDVKM. This chain's CDR3 is CDSSSAGEGETQYF. The DNA for the CDR3 is TGTGACAGCAGTTCGGCGGGAGAGGGGGAGACCCAGTACTTC.

A word on this clonotype: A much larger clonotype is one base distant, so this may be a read error. V gene TRBV2 combines with J gene TRBJ2-7; perhaps TRBD2 as D (6 bases). V shed 6 bases and J shed 7 bases, with 19 bases lying between them. The CDR3 consists of 14 residues. Per germline, CDR1 SNHLY and CDR2 FYNNEI. The CDR3 here is CASRDNGGLQEQYF. Written as DNA, the CDR3 is TGTGCCAGCAGAGATAACGGGGGACTCCAAGAGCAGTACTTC.

Ten or more counts support this clonotype. The rearrangement uses TRBV6-1 and TRBJ2-1, with D unclear. Trimming removed 6 bases from V and 2 bases from J, with 14 bases in between. The CDR3 covers 15 residues. CDR1 and CDR2 (germline): MNHNS, SASEGT. The CDR3 nucleotides are TGTGCCAGCAGCCTACTGGGCGGCGCCTACAATGAGCAGTTCTTC. It encodes CASSLLGGAYNEQFF.

In regard to this clonotype: Just one base apart from a much larger clone, this may be a read error. This rearrangement joins TRBV28 to TRBJ1-1, with D tentatively TRBD1 (5 bases). V dropped 7 bases and J dropped 6 bases, with 27 bases sitting between them. Germline V gives CDR1 MDHEN, CDR2 SYDVKM. The CDR3 is 17 residues long. CDR3 DNA: TGTGCCAGCAACCCCGCGGCCGCCGGGGGGGTAGGCGCTGAAGCTTTCTTT. This translates into CASNPAAAGGVGAEAFF. Together with reference TRBV28 and TRBJ1-1, the CDR3 gives the full variable domain: DVKVTQSSRYLVKRTGEKVFLECVQDMDHENMFWYRQDPGLGLRLIYFSYDVKMKEKGDIPEGYSVSREKKERFSLILESASTNQTSMYLCASNPAAAGGVGAEAFFGQGTRLTVV.

There are a few counts of this clonotype. The chain recombines TRBV24-1 with TRBJ2-1; a weak D match, TRBD1 (6 bases). V dropped 9 bases and J dropped 8 bases, with 13 bases sitting between them. CDR1 KGHDR and CDR2 SFDVKD come from the germline V gene. This CDR3 spans 12 amino acids. The CDR3 nucleotides read TGTGCCACCTCACAGGGTCGGGATGAGCAGTTCTTC. Residues: CATSQGRDEQFF.

The table lists this clonotype with many counts. V gene TRBV5-1 combines with J gene TRBJ2-3; D tentatively reads TRBD1 or TRBD2 (5 bases each). Germline CDR1 reads SGHRS; CDR2 reads YFSETQ. V dropped 0 bases and J dropped 4 bases, with 12 bases sitting between them. This CDR3 has 15 amino acids. The CDR3 reads CASSLGGRGSDTQYF. CDR3 nucleotides: TGCGCCAGCAGCTTGGGGGGGAGAGGCTCAGATACGCAGTATTTT.

In the case of this clonotype: A much larger clone differs from this one at a single base, so this may be a read error. Likely a read error: the CDR3 ends without its conserved phenylalanine or tryptophan. The CDR3 protein is CASSRLAGGRHEQFY. As DNA, the CDR3 is TGTGCCAGCAGTCGACTAGCGGGAGGGAGGCATGAGCAGTTCTAC. This chain uses TRBV28 with TRBJ2-1; 14 nucleotides match TRBD2. The CDR3 is 15 amino acids. Losses at the gene ends were 5 bases for V and 8 bases for J; bases not matched to a gene: 5. Germline V gene lookup returns CDR1 MDHEN and CDR2 SYDVKM.

Details on this clonotype: Given a far larger clone just one base away, this is likely a sequencing read error. The CDR3 sequence: CASSLSSGRRDNERFF. CDR3 nucleotides: TGTGCCAGCAGTTTATCTAGCGGGAGGAGGGACAATGAGCGGTTCTTC. The rearrangement joins TRBV28 to TRBJ2-5, with 11 positions matching TRBD2. Germline CDR1 is MDHEN and CDR2 is SYDVKM. CDR3 length equals 16 residues.

This clonotype has ten or more counts. The chain is built from TRBV2 and TRBJ2-2; D remains ambiguous. V was trimmed by 6 bases and J by 6 bases, leaving 2 bases between them. This CDR3 is 10 amino acids long. The V gene's germline CDR1 is SNHLY and CDR2 FYNNEI. The CDR3 is CASRAGELFF. The CDR3 nucleotides are TGTGCCAGCAGGGCCGGGGAGCTGTTTTTT. Filled out from reference TRBV2 and TRBJ2-2, the complete variable domain reads EPEVTQTPSHQVTQMGQEVILRCVPISNHLYFYWYRQILGQKVEFLVSFYNNEISEKSEIFDDQFSVERPDGSNFTLKIRSTKLEDSAMYFCASRAGELFFGEGSRLTVL.

This clonotype showed up many times. This rearrangement joins TRBV11-2 to TRBJ1-1; D might be TRBD1 (5 bases). The germline V and J ends were trimmed by 2 bases and 5 bases, with 15 bases remaining between them. The CDR3 is 15 residues long. Germline-derived CDR1 and CDR2 are SGHAT and FQNNGV. The CDR3 here is CASSLSPTGGTEAFF. The CDR3 bases are TGTGCCAGCAGCTTATCCCCGACCGGGGGAACTGAAGCTTTCTTT.

This clonotype came up many times. V and J are TRBV24-1 and TRBJ2-1; 7 nucleotides line up with TRBD2. The CDR3 length is 17 residues. Germline V gives CDR1 KGHDR, CDR2 SFDVKD. V lost 3 bases and J lost 7; bases outside the gene matches: 14. The CDR3 nucleotides are TGTGCCACCAGTGATCCCCCCTTGGCGGGAGATACTAATGAGCAGTTCTTC. It specifies CATSDPPLAGDTNEQFF.

This clonotype appeared many times. The V and J genes are TRBV28 and TRBJ1-1; D might be TRBD1 (6 bases). V was shortened by 2 bases and J by 3 bases, with 19 bases between the two germline ends. CDR1 and CDR2 from the germline V gene are MDHEN and SYDVKM. CDR3 length: 17 amino acids. CDR3: CASSLIGGHRAYTEAFF. The CDR3 DNA sequence: TGTGCCAGCAGTTTAATCGGGGGGCATCGGGCTTACACTGAAGCTTTCTTT.

This clonotype came up many times. The V call is TRBV6-1, the J call TRBJ2-1, with 7 bases matching TRBD1. The CDR3 is made up of 15 amino acids. CDR1 and CDR2 (germline): MNHNS, SASEGT. V was pared by 4 bases and J by 3 bases, with 6 bases of the junction left unmatched. The CDR3 protein is CASSVQGVYYNEQFF. The CDR3 DNA reads as TGTGCCAGCAGTGTTCAGGGGGTATACTACAATGAGCAGTTCTTC.

The rearrangement links TRBV30 to TRBJ1-3; 8 bases agree with TRBD1. Unmatched junction bases numbered 0, after V lost 3 bases and J lost 2 bases. Germline CDR1 is GTSNPN and CDR2 is SVGIG (reference sequence). The length of the CDR3 is 13 residues. DNA for the CDR3: TGTGCCTGGAGACAGGGGGCTGGAAACACCATATATTTT. It is translated as CAWRQGAGNTIYF.

In its sample, this clonotype was seen many times. The V call is TRBV2, the J call TRBJ2-7, with TRBD1 identical over 8 bases. The CDR3 consists of 14 residues. Germline V gene sequence: CDR1 SNHLY, CDR2 FYNNEI. V trimming: 7 bases; J trimming: 3 bases; junction bases outside the gene matches: 8. The CDR3 region is CASNRDRTYYEQYF. The CDR3 nucleotides read TGTGCCAGCAACCGGGACAGGACCTACTACGAGCAGTACTTC.

Comments on this clonotype: A much larger clone differs from this one at a single base, so this may be a read error. The rearrangement links TRBV11-1 to TRBJ2-5, with 15 bases aligning to TRBD2. The J call is doubtful: the DNA matches TRBJ2-7 better. Germline V gene data show CDR1 as SGHAT and CDR2 as FQDESV (reference sequence). The CDR3 extends over 16 amino acids. In DNA form, the CDR3 reads TGTGCCAGCAGCCCAGGACTAGCGGGAGGGCCTTTCGAGCAGTACTTC. It specifies CASSPGLAGGPFEQYF.

This clonotype has at least ten counts. This chain uses TRBV20-1 with TRBJ2-3, with 7 bases matching TRBD2. V lost 0 bases and J lost 2; bases outside the gene matches: 5. The CDR3 extends over 15 amino acids. Germline V CDR1 and CDR2: DFQATT, SNEGSKA (reference sequence). The CDR3 nucleotides read TGCAGTGCTAGAGATCCCGCGGGAGTCACAGATACGCAGTATTTT. As protein: CSARDPAGVTDTQYF.

The rearrangement uses TRBV27 and TRBJ2-7; weak D call: TRBD2 (5 bases). Germline loops: CDR1 MNHEY, CDR2 SMNVEV (reference sequence). V lost 10 bases and J 7 bases, leaving 11 bases between the germline ends. This CDR3 contains 10 residues. The CDR3 coding sequence is TGTGCCACCGGGATGAGGGAGCAGTACTTC. The encoded protein is CATGMREQYF.

This clonotype was observed a handful of times. At one of its ends the junction is not consistent with the germline gene, which may arise from a read error. This rearrangement joins TRBV5-1 to TRBJ1-5; maybe TRBD1 (5 bases). The CDR3 sequence is 13 residues long. CDR1 and CDR2 from the germline V gene are SGHRS and YFSETQ. The CDR3 loop is CASSPAGDEPQHF. The CDR3 DNA sequence: TGTGCCAGCAGCCCCGCGGGGGACGAGCCCCAGCATTTT.

This clonotype appeared many times. J is TRBJ2-1 and V is TRBV28, with 11 bases fitting TRBD2. The CDR3 covers 17 residues. Germline trimming cut 5 bases from V and 4 bases from J; bases unmatched to any gene: 10. Germline CDR1 is MDHEN and CDR2 is SYDVKM. The CDR3: CASSTGTSGVRYNEQFF. CDR3 nucleotide sequence: TGTGCCAGCAGTACGGGGACTAGCGGAGTCCGGTACAATGAGCAGTTCTTC.

This clonotype occurred a few times. This chain joins TRBV5-1 and TRBJ2-1; 9 nucleotides align to TRBD2. This CDR3 contains 16 residues. The germline CDR1 and CDR2 sequences are SGHRS and YFSETQ. V lost 4 bases to trimming and J lost 6 bases; unmatched junction nucleotides: 11. CDR3 sequence reads: CASSTTSGRTSNEQFF. The CDR3 DNA reads TGCGCCAGCAGCACGACAAGCGGGAGGACTTCCAATGAGCAGTTCTTC. Using reference TRBV5-1 and TRBJ2-1 for the parts outside the CDR3, the full variable domain is KAGVTQTPRYLIKTRGQQVTLSCSPISGHRSVSWYQQTPGQGLQFLFEYFSETQRNKGNFPGRFSGRQFSNSRSEMNVSTLELGDSALYLCASSTTSGRTSNEQFFGPGTRLTVL.

This clonotype was found many times. The genes are TRBV5-5 and TRBJ2-7, with TRBD1 matching 8 bases. This CDR3 contains 15 residues. The V and J ends lost 0 bases and 2 bases, in that order; junction bases with no gene match: 4. Looked up from germline, CDR1 is SGHKS and CDR2 is YYEKEE (reference sequence). DNA for the CDR3: TGTGCCAGCAGCTTGGTGGACAGGGCGGCCTACGAGCAGTACTTC. This encodes CASSLVDRAAYEQYF.

This clonotype occurred many times. The rearrangement uses TRBV12-3 or TRBV12-4 and TRBJ1-5; D is uncertain. The CDR3 covers 15 residues. V was trimmed by 4 bases and J by 4 bases, leaving 14 bases between them. CDR3 loop: CASSSDWGKNQPQHF. The CDR3 nucleotides read TGTGCCAGCAGTTCAGATTGGGGAAAAAATCAGCCCCAGCATTTT.

This clonotype was counted many times. The V and J genes are TRBV6-2 or TRBV6-3 and TRBJ2-3; no clear D. The V end lost 3 bases, the J end lost 7 bases, and 8 bases lay between the germline ends. This CDR3 comprises 12 residues. Per germline, CDR1 MNHEY and CDR2 SVGEGT. CDR3 region: CASSYGGNTQYF. The CDR3 coding sequence is TGTGCCAGCAGTTATGGTGGAAATACGCAGTATTTT.